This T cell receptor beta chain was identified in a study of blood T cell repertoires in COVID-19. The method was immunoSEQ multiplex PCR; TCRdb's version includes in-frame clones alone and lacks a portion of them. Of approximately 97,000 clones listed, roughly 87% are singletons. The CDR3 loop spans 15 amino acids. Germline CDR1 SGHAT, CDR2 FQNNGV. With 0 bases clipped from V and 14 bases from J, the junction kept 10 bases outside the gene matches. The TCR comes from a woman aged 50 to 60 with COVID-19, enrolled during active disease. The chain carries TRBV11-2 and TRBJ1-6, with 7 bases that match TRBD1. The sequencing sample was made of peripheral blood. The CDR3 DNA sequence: TGTGCCAGCAGCTTAGACCGGGACAGTTTCTCCTCCCTCCACTTT. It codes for CASSLDRDSFSSLHF.